This section outlines one TCR beta chain sequence together with its context. The antigen remains unidentified. These data belong to a study of CD8+CD57+ T cells in acquired aplastic anemia. Study information: Yields of DNA that came from sorted CD4+ and CD8+ cells averaged about 3.3 ug.

Genomic DNA acted as the template from which TCR beta VDJ combination and CDR3 sequence profiling were carried out. TCRdb ran MiXCR on the reads and lists one entry per CDR3 protein. The data show 100,000 to 150,000 distinct CDR3 sequences, 40% to 60% seen once. Study results and caveats: Researchers reported that CD8+ Simpson's diversity was not significantly different in patients versus controls. Patients and controls shared over 25 CD8+ CDR3 sequences.

The CDR3 runs to 13 residues. J lost 7 bases, V lost 6 bases, and 8 bases had no gene match. What was sequenced was sorted CD4+, CD8+, or CD8+CD57+ T cells (not recorded which) from PBMCs. The J gene is TRBJ1-1, the V gene TRBV12-3 or TRBV12-4; 7 nucleotides agree with TRBD1. The receptor was isolated from a human donor in good health, serving as a control. CDR3 sequence (DNA): TGTGCCAGCAGCGGGACAGATCCACTTGAAGCTTTCTTT. It is translated as CASSGTDPLEAFF.